These 28 T cell receptor beta chains were all obtained from the same sample, sequenced in a study of response to subunit inactivated influenza vaccine. Each CDR3 protein gets one entry after TCRdb re-called the RT-PCR reads with MiXCR. The sample includes about 240,000 distinct CDR3 sequences, approximately 12% seen only once; the top ten take 7.8%. Specimen: non-naive T cells sorted from PBMCs, collected around 15 days before vaccination. The receptors shown here come from a man aged 45-65 years who received an inactivated influenza vaccine.

This clonotype was counted between two and nine times. One junction end does not reproduce the germline sequence, and a read error may be involved. This chain joins TRBV28 and TRBJ2-3, with TRBD2 as a possible D gene (5 bases). This CDR3 is built from 12 residues. Per the germline V gene, CDR1 is MDHEN and CDR2 is SYDVKM. This chain's CDR3 is CASSHTPLLDFF. Written as DNA, the CDR3 is TGTGCCAGCAGCCACACTCCCCTCCTGGACTTTTTT.

V and J are TRBV12-3 or TRBV12-4 and TRBJ1-5; no definite D call. V was pared by 6 bases and J by 2 bases, with 11 bases between. This CDR3 contains 14 residues. The CDR3 DNA reads as TGTGCCAGCAGCTCATTTGGGGGCAATCAGCCCCAGCATTTT. Translation: CASSSFGGNQPQHF.

V is TRBV12-3 or TRBV12-4 and J is TRBJ1-4; no clear D gene. V was trimmed by 5 bases and J by 3 bases, leaving 10 bases between them. The CDR3 is made up of 14 amino acids. The CDR3: CASSPDGPNEKLFF. Here the CDR3 DNA reads TGTGCCAGCAGTCCTGACGGACCTAATGAAAAACTGTTTTTT.

This clonotype was counted ten times or more. CDR3 loop: CSAGTGGEFF. The CDR3 DNA is TGCAGTGCTGGGACGGGGGGGGAGTTCTTC. V is TRBV20-1 and J is TRBJ2-1; TRBD2 aligns across 8 bases. V dropped 5 bases and J dropped 14; count of bases not matched to a gene: 5. This CDR3 has 10 residues. The germline V gene has CDR1 DFQATT and CDR2 SNEGSKA (reference sequence).

This clonotype has more than one count but fewer than ten. The chain has TRBV7-2 and TRBJ2-1, with a possible D match to TRBD1 (5 bases). Germline V lookup: CDR1 SGHTA, CDR2 FQGNSA. The CDR3 sequence is 13 residues long. V dropped 5 bases and J dropped 5 bases, with 10 bases sitting between them. In DNA form, the CDR3 reads TGTGCCAGCAGCGTTAACAGGAACAATGAGCAGTTCTTC. Protein: CASSVNRNNEQFF.

This clonotype came up a few times. The chain links TRBV4-2 to TRBJ2-1; possibly TRBD2 for D (6 bases). Per the germline V gene, CDR1 is LGHNA and CDR2 is YNFKEQ. V gave up 4 bases and J gave up 8 bases, with 12 bases separating them. The CDR3 spans 13 residues. The CDR3 is CASSRKTGDEQFF. Here the CDR3 DNA reads TGTGCCAGCAGCCGGAAAACGGGGGATGAGCAGTTCTTC.

The chain combines TRBV29-1 with TRBJ1-1; D gene uncertain. Trimming pared 6 bases from V and 10 bases from J, leaving 18 bases between. This CDR3 contains 12 residues. Per the germline V gene, CDR1 is SQVTM and CDR2 is ANQGSEA. Written as DNA, the CDR3 is TGCAGCGTAGCGGACGGTTCGGCTGGAGCTTTCTTT. The encoded protein is CSVADGSAGAFF.

The sample holds many counts of this clonotype. This chain connects TRBV20-1 to TRBJ1-6; D is uncertain. CDR1 and CDR2 (germline): DFQATT, SNEGSKA (reference sequence). The germline V and J ends were trimmed by 6 bases and 0 bases, with 6 bases remaining between them. This CDR3 region has 13 residues. CDR3 sequence (DNA): TGCAGTGCCCGGTCCTCCTATAATTCACCCCTCCACTTT. It codes for CSARSSYNSPLHF.

The chain carries TRBV4-2 and TRBJ2-6; TRBD1 matches 9 bases. The V and J ends lost 8 bases and 0 bases, in that order; junction bases with no gene match: 5. This CDR3 has 16 residues. Germline V gene sequence: CDR1 LGHNA, CDR2 YNFKEQ. The CDR3 reads CASGTGGHSGANVLTF. In DNA form, the CDR3 reads TGTGCCAGCGGAACAGGGGGCCACTCTGGGGCCAACGTCCTGACTTTC.

This chain links TRBV7-6 with TRBJ1-4, with D unclear. Trimming pared 5 bases from V and 5 bases from J, leaving 9 bases between. This CDR3 is 13 amino acids long. The germline gives CDR1 SGHVS, CDR2 FNYEAQ. The CDR3, as DNA: TGTGCCAGCAGCCGGCAACAGAATGAAAAACTGTTTTTT. Its protein is CASSRQQNEKLFF.

This clonotype was counted at least ten times. V usage is TRBV4-3 and J usage is TRBJ2-3; D tentatively reads TRBD1 or TRBD2 (6 bases each). CDR1 is LGHNA and CDR2 is YSLEER in the germline V gene. Trimming removed 3 bases at V and 3 bases at J, with 16 bases between. This CDR3 has 16 amino acids. The CDR3 nucleotides read TGCGCCAGCAGCCAGGTTTTGGGGGGCAGGACAGATACGCAGTATTTT. It translates to CASSQVLGGRTDTQYF.

The sample holds many counts of this clonotype. The genes are TRBV3-1 and TRBJ2-1; D is unresolved. The CDR3 has 12 residues. V was pared by 1 base and J by 8 bases, with 6 bases between. The germline V gene has CDR1 LGHDT and CDR2 YNNKEL (reference sequence). This CDR3 is CASSQVGYEQFF. CDR3 DNA: TGTGCCAGCAGCCAAGTTGGCTATGAGCAGTTCTTC.

V and J are TRBV12-3 or TRBV12-4 and TRBJ1-1, with D unclear. Trimming shortened V by 3 bases and J by 11 bases, and 16 bases separated the two germline ends. The CDR3 spans 13 residues. This chain's CDR3 is CASSFDGRLGAFF. The CDR3 DNA is TGTGCCAGCAGTTTTGACGGGCGTCTGGGGGCTTTCTTT.

This rearrangement joins TRBV28 to TRBJ1-6; 9 nucleotides match TRBD1. Per the germline V gene, CDR1 is MDHEN and CDR2 is SYDVKM. This CDR3 region has 14 residues. Germline trimming cut 3 bases from V and 8 bases from J; bases unmatched to any gene: 2. The DNA of the CDR3 is TGTGCCAGCAGTTTGGGACAGGGTCATTCACCCCTCCACTTT. The encoded protein is CASSLGQGHSPLHF.

This clonotype was recorded a few times. The rearrangement joins TRBV12-3 or TRBV12-4 to TRBJ1-1; D gene ambiguous. Trimming removed 2 bases from V and 2 bases from J, with 6 bases in between. CDR3 length equals 13 residues. The CDR3 DNA follows: TGTGCCAGCAGTTTATTTAGTAACACTGAAGCTTTCTTT. This gives the protein CASSLFSNTEAFF.

The rearrangement joins TRBV3-1 to TRBJ1-2; no reliable D call. This CDR3 comprises 12 residues. Germline-derived CDR1 and CDR2 are LGHDT and YNNKEL (reference sequence). The V end was cut by 4 bases, the J end by 8 bases, with 11 bases between. CDR3 nucleotides: TGTGCCAGCAGCCGCTCGGGTGGCGGCTACACCTTC. Translated, it gives CASSRSGGGYTF.

This clonotype showed up many times. The chain combines TRBV12-3 or TRBV12-4 with TRBJ2-2, with 8 bases identical to TRBD2. With V trimmed by 5 bases and J by 3 bases, 11 bases remained unmatched. CDR3 length equals 17 residues. DNA for the CDR3: TGTGCCAGCAGTGGCCACCCGGGACTAGGGGACACCGGGGAGCTGTTTTTT. This translates into CASSGHPGLGDTGELFF.

This clonotype occurred a few times. The genes are TRBV7-2 and TRBJ2-4; D may be TRBD2 (8 bases). V was cut by 1 base and J by 9 bases, with 16 bases left in between. This CDR3 spans 15 amino acids. Germline V CDR1 and CDR2: SGHTA, FQGNSA. The CDR3 DNA is TGTGCCAGCAGCTTAGTAGCGGGGCAGGGGGGCATTCAGTACTTC. This gives the protein CASSLVAGQGGIQYF.

The J gene is TRBJ2-1, the V gene TRBV18, with D maybe TRBD2 (6 bases). Per the germline V gene, CDR1 is KGHSH and CDR2 is LQKENI. The CDR3 has 14 residues. V shed 3 bases and J shed 10 bases, with 16 bases lying between them. For the CDR3, the DNA is TGTGCCAGCTCACCTTGGACGGGAGAGGGGGAGCAGTTCTTC. Encoded protein: CASSPWTGEGEQFF.

This clonotype was observed many times. This chain links TRBV5-1 with TRBJ2-3; 13 positions agree with TRBD2. CDR1 and CDR2 from the germline V gene are SGHRS and YFSETQ. This CDR3 contains 18 residues. V shed 4 bases, J shed 2 bases, and the junction held 10 bases outside the gene matches. The CDR3, as DNA: TGCGCCAGCAGCCTGACCCCCGGGACTAGCGGGGCCACAGATACGCAGTATTTT. The encoded protein is CASSLTPGTSGATDTQYF. The complete variable domain, with remaining parts taken from reference TRBV5-1 and TRBJ2-3, reads KAGVTQTPRYLIKTRGQQVTLSCSPISGHRSVSWYQQTPGQGLQFLFEYFSETQRNKGNFPGRFSGRQFSNSRSEMNVSTLELGDSALYLCASSLTPGTSGATDTQYFGPGTRLTVL.

J is TRBJ1-4 and V is TRBV20-1; no reliable D call. The CDR3 consists of 14 residues. The V gene lost 6 bases and the J gene lost 7 bases, with 18 bases spanning the gap. Germline V gene sequence: CDR1 DFQATT, CDR2 SNEGSKA (reference sequence). The CDR3 sequence: CSAPMVKEAEKLFF. CDR3 coding DNA: TGCAGTGCCCCGATGGTCAAGGAGGCTGAAAAACTGTTTTTT.

At least ten counts were recorded for this clonotype. At one boundary the junction diverges from the germline segment, which might be a read error. The V and J genes are TRBV5-1 and TRBJ2-1; 7 positions agree with TRBD2. CDR3 size: 18 residues. Germline values: CDR1 SGHRS, CDR2 YFSETQ. The DNA for the CDR3 is TGCGCCAGCAGATTGGCGGGGGAACCCGCGAGCTCCTACAATGAGCAGTTCTTC. Translating gives CASRLAGEPASSYNEQFF. The full variable domain, its missing parts supplied by reference TRBV5-1 and TRBJ2-1, is KAGVTQTPRYLIKTRGQQVTLSCSPISGHRSVSWYQQTPGQGLQFLFEYFSETQRNKGNFPGRFSGRQFSNSRSEMNVSTLELGDSALYLCASRLAGEPASSYNEQFFGPGTRLTVL.

Worth noting for this clonotype: A read error is possible here, since a much larger clone lies one base away. The V call is TRBV29-1, the J call TRBJ2-1; D uncertain. Germline loops: CDR1 SQVTM, CDR2 ANQGSEA. This CDR3 contains 14 residues. With 5 bases removed from V and 2 bases from J, the gap between germline ends came to 13 bases. The CDR3 region is CSVFAVGPYNEQFF. CDR3 nucleotide sequence: TGCAGCGTTTTCGCGGTAGGGCCCTACAATGAGCAGTTCTTC.

The chain combines TRBV5-1 with TRBJ1-1; D remains unclear. The CDR3 is 15 amino acids. The V gene's germline CDR1 is SGHRS and CDR2 YFSETQ. Trimming stripped 4 bases from V and 1 base from J, with 14 bases between. CDR3 residues: CASSPVGGRNTEAFF. The CDR3 nucleotides are TGCGCCAGCAGCCCGGTCGGCGGGCGGAACACTGAAGCTTTCTTT.

The chain couples TRBV4-1 to TRBJ1-1, with D perhaps TRBD1 (5 bases). Germline loops: CDR1 MGHRA, CDR2 YSYEKL. Trimming shortened V by 4 bases and J by 6 bases, and 18 bases separated the two germline ends. The length of the CDR3 is 15 residues. Written as DNA, the CDR3 is TGCGCCAGCAGCCGGGGGTTAGGGAAAGACCCTGAAGCTTTCTTT. This gives the protein CASSRGLGKDPEAFF.

This clonotype was detected ten times or more. The chain carries TRBV19 and TRBJ2-1; TRBD2 aligns across 10 bases. CDR1 LNHDA and CDR2 SQIVND come from the germline V gene (reference sequence). V trimming: 7 bases; J trimming: 0 bases; junction bases outside the gene matches: 9. CDR3 size: 17 residues. The CDR3 reads CASNPSGSLFSYNEQFF. CDR3 DNA: TGTGCCAGTAACCCTAGCGGGAGCCTATTCTCCTACAATGAGCAGTTCTTC.

This clonotype was detected only a few times. V is TRBV29-1 and J is TRBJ2-5, with D possibly matching TRBD2 (5 bases). The V gene's germline CDR1 is SQVTM and CDR2 ANQGSEA. Trimming pared 5 bases from V and 5 bases from J, leaving 15 bases between. The CDR3 is made up of 13 amino acids. Written as DNA, the CDR3 is TGCAGCGTTAATCCTAGCTCGAGCGAGACCCAGTACTTC. Protein product: CSVNPSSSETQYF.

V and J are TRBV7-8 and TRBJ2-5; 12 positions agree with TRBD2. The germline V gene encodes CDR1 SGHVS and CDR2 FQNEAQ. The CDR3 has 17 amino acids. The ends lost 0 bases at V and 5 bases at J; junction bases unmatched: 7. The CDR3 here is CASSLASTSGSWETQYF. Written as DNA, the CDR3 is TGTGCCAGCAGCTTAGCGTCGACTAGCGGGAGTTGGGAGACCCAGTACTTC.